This entry is about one T cell receptor beta chain. Sequenced by immunoSEQ multiplex PCR; TCRdb stores in-frame clones only, minus some. The sample consists of hundreds of thousands of clones, about 92% of them appearing once. The data were obtained in a study of shared clonotypes between healthy human individuals. Overall study context: CD4 naive and memory got three plates each, CD8 naive two, CD8 memory one.

Germline loops: CDR1 SEHNR, CDR2 FQNEAQ (reference sequence). The junction had 9 bases not matched to a gene; V was cut back by 4 bases and J by 1 base. The CDR3 has 16 amino acids. Naive CD8 cells comprised CD45RO-negative, CCR7-positively selected cells, excluding terminally differentiated effector memory CD45RA+ cells. Healthy HIV-negative adults without recent acute infections or vaccinations served as donors. Sequencing was done on a sample of naive CD8+ T cells sorted from blood. The TCR sequence derives from a man younger than 40 in good health. The chain employs TRBV7-9 and TRBJ2-5; 7 bases line up with TRBD1. The CDR3 loop reads CASSSPRRGLQETQYF. The CDR3 DNA is TGTGCCAGCAGCTCCCCGCGTAGGGGGCTCCAAGAGACCCAGTACTTC.